Listed below are T cell receptor beta chains from one sample, sequenced in a study of blood T cell repertoires in COVID-19. The assay was immunoSEQ multiplex PCR, and TCRdb's table has in-frame clones only and misses some. Of about 110,000 clones detected, 76% appear once; the ten largest clones hold under 8%. Specimen: peripheral blood. Receptors were obtained from an elderly man with COVID-19, enrolled during active disease. Both conserved end residues are part of each CDR3.

j_gene | v_gene | CDR3aa
TRBJ2-2 | TRBV9 | CASSVPSGQVDTGELFF
TRBJ2-7 | TRBV12-3/TRBV12-4 | CASSPGGVEQYF
TRBJ1-5 | TRBV21-1 | CASSKWPGDSNQPQHF
TRBJ1-3 | TRBV11-2 | CASSPAGGSGNTIYF
TRBJ2-5 | TRBV11-3 | CASSLRSGLAVWGGETQYF
TRBJ1-2 | TRBV4-1 | CASSGTGRTGGYTF
TRBJ1-6 | TRBV10-3 | CAISERTGGEGSPLHF
TRBJ2-1 | TRBV19 | CASSIRSGRSNEQFF
TRBJ1-5 | TRBV28 | CASSLLRRRGNQPQHF
TRBJ2-5 | TRBV7-3 | CASSPTGIQETQYF
TRBJ2-7 | TRBV6-1 | CASSEWGHGVFEQYF
TRBJ1-1 | TRBV10-3 | CAIKDKEAFF
TRBJ2-7 | TRBV29-1 | CSVKGQGFDYEQYF
TRBJ2-2 | TRBV7-2 | CASSLIVAGGPSGTGELFF
TRBJ1-5 | TRBV28 | CASSLRTGGLYSNQPQHF
TRBJ2-1 | TRBV4-3 | CASSQGLAGDPNEQFF
TRBJ1-2 | TRBV5-6 | CASSLEWTGGGDYGYTF
TRBJ2-2 | TRBV6-2/TRBV6-3 | CASSSARERGVGELFF
TRBJ1-3 | TRBV11-1 | CASSFSNTIYF
TRBJ2-7 | TRBV28 | CAIGPGLAGGYRNEQYF
TRBJ2-2 | TRBV3-1/TRBV3-2 | CASSFRGFDTGELFF
TRBJ1-4 | TRBV10-3 | CAISVTGRDEKLFF
TRBJ1-1 | TRBV5-1 | CASCKQGDWGTEAFF
TRBJ2-3 | TRBV9 | CASSVATSGSIQDTQYF
TRBJ2-5 | TRBV7-2 | CASISTSGSGTQYF
TRBJ2-3 | TRBV7-9 | CASSLGEGHTDTQYF
TRBJ1-6 | TRBV19 | CASSIDLGTAPNSPLHF
TRBJ2-5 | TRBV19 | CASSTRSSREETQYF